One and the same sample provided the 8 T cell receptor beta chains below, sequenced in a study of tumor and adjacent non-tumor tissue in lung cancer. RNA was extracted from bulk tissue without any cell sorting. TCRbeta libraries were built with three rounds of nested PCR, modified from ARM-PCR. TCRdb reprocessed the multiplex PCR reads with MiXCR, giving one entry per CDR3 protein. The sample shows tens of thousands of distinct CDR3 sequences, around 86% of them seen only once. Sequencing was performed on lung tumor tissue. These receptors were obtained from a woman aged 50 to 60 with non-small cell lung cancer.

The chain joins TRBV6-1 to TRBJ1-5; D is undetermined. V was trimmed by 8 bases and J by 6 bases, leaving 11 bases between them. The CDR3 length is 12 residues. Looked up from germline, CDR1 is MNHNS and CDR2 is SASEGT. This CDR3 is CASVVGIQPQHF. The CDR3 DNA follows: TGTGCCAGCGTGGTGGGGATTCAGCCCCAGCATTTT.

This chain links TRBV20-1 with TRBJ2-7; D call uncertain. Germline CDR1 reads DFQATT; CDR2 reads SNEGSKA (reference sequence). V lost 3 bases and J 0 bases, leaving 24 bases between the germline ends. This CDR3 is 18 amino acids long. DNA for the CDR3: TGCAGTGCTAGGGTGGTACCGGGCCATATGACTGACTCCTACGAGCAGTACTTC. The encoded protein is CSARVVPGHMTDSYEQYF.

On this clonotype itself: One junction end disagrees with the germline gene, perhaps due to a read error. V and J are TRBV6-2 or TRBV6-3 and TRBJ2-7; D possibly uses TRBD1 or TRBD2 (5 bases each). Germline CDR1 reads MNHEY; CDR2 reads SVGEGT. The CDR3 runs to 13 residues. The CDR3 sequence is CVSSSGIRGDQYF. CDR3 in DNA: TGTGTCAGCAGTTCCGGAATTCGGGGCGATCAGTATTTC.

Note on this clonotype: Mismatch with germline at one junction end may stem from a read error. The rearrangement uses TRBV11-2 and TRBJ2-3, with D tentatively TRBD1 or TRBD2 (5 bases each). The germline V gene has CDR1 SGHAT and CDR2 FQNNGV. The CDR3 is made up of 17 amino acids. CDR3 loop: CASSLDTGLVCTDTQYF. CDR3 DNA sequence: TGTGCCAGCAGCTTAGATACGGGGCTAGTCTGCACGGATACGCAGTATTTT.

The chain links TRBV10-3 to TRBJ1-2, with 10 bases that match TRBD1. This CDR3 has 13 amino acids. Germline values: CDR1 ENHRY, CDR2 SYGVKD. The CDR3 loop reads CIITEGQGYGYTF. Written as DNA, the CDR3 is TGTATCATCACCGAGGGACAGGGGTATGGCTACACCTTC.

J is TRBJ1-1 and V is TRBV20-1; a weak D match, TRBD1 (6 bases). The germline V and J ends were trimmed by 0 bases and 2 bases, with 16 bases remaining between them. The germline V gene has CDR1 DFQATT and CDR2 SNEGSKA (reference sequence). The CDR3 is 16 residues long. The CDR3 loop reads CSARDNSRTVNTEAFF. The CDR3, as DNA: TGCAGTGCTAGAGATAATTCCCGGACAGTTAACACTGAAGCTTTCTTT.

In regard to this clonotype: The conserved final phenylalanine or tryptophan is absent from the CDR3, which likely points to a read error. The CDR3 loop reads CVSSQLTGYEQYI. The CDR3 nucleotides read TGTGTCAGCAGCCAACTGACGGGCTACGAGCAGTACATC. J is TRBJ2-7 and V is TRBV4-2; D gene ambiguous. This CDR3 has 13 residues. Germline CDR1 is LGHNA and CDR2 is YNFKEQ.

The chain carries TRBV12-3 or TRBV12-4 and TRBJ2-2; TRBD1 aligns across 8 bases. CDR3 length: 14 amino acids. The J segment lost 8 bases and the V segment lost 6 bases, leaving 8 bases of the junction unmatched. The CDR3 is CASSTTGVTGELFF. The CDR3, as DNA: TGTGCCAGCAGCACGACAGGGGTTACAGGGGAGCTGTTTTTT.